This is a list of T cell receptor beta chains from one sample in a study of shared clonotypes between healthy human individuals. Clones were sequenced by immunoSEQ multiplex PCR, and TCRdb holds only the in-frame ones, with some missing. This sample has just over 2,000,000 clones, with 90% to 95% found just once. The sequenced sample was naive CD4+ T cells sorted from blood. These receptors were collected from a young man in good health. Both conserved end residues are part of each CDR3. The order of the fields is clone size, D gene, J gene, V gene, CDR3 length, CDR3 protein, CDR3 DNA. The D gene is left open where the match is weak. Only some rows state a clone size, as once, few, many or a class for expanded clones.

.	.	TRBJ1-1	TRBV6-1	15	CASSDGRGGLAEAFF	TGTGCCAGCAGCGACGGTCGGGGTGGTCTTGCTGAAGCTTTCTTT
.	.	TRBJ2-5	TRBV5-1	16	CASSRGVADYQETQYF	TGCGCCAGCAGCCGGGGAGTAGCGGATTACCAAGAGACCCAGTACTTC
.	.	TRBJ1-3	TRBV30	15	CAWSVRGAPGNTIYF	TGTGCCTGGAGTGTACGGGGGGCGCCTGGAAACACCATATATTTT
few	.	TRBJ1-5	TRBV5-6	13	CASSLTGRQPQHF	TGTGCCAGCAGCTTGACAGGGAGGCAGCCCCAGCATTTT
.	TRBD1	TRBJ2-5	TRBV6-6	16	CASSSSGTGGAETQYF	TGTGCCAGCAGTTCATCCGGGACAGGGGGCGCGGAGACCCAGTACTTC
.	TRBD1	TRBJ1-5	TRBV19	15	CASSLQGAGNQPQHF	TGTGCCAGTAGTTTACAGGGGGCCGGCAATCAGCCCCAGCATTTT
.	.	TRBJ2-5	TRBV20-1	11	CSANYQETQYF	TGCAGTGCTAACTACCAAGAGACCCAGTACTTC
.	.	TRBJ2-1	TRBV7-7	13	CASSRRGDNEQFF	TGTGCTAGCAGCCGGAGGGGAGACAATGAGCAGTTCTTC
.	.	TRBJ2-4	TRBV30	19	CAWSVLGGRLGAAKNIQYF	TGTGCCTGGAGTGTATTGGGGGGGCGTTTGGGAGCGGCCAAAAACATTCAGTACTTC
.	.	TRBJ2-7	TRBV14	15	CASSQGRTRTYEQYF	TGTGCCAGCAGCCAAGGAAGGACCCGGACCTACGAGCAGTACTTC
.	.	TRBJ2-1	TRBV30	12	CAWSPDYNEQFF	TGTGCCTGGAGCCCCGACTACAATGAGCAGTTCTTC
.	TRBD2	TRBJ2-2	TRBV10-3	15	CAIRSGGEAGGELFF	TGTGCCATCAGGAGCGGGGGGGAAGCAGGCGGGGAGCTGTTTTTT
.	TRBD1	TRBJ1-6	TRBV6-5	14	CASSRTGNNSPLHF	TGTGCCAGCAGTCGGACAGGAAATAATTCACCCCTCCACTTT
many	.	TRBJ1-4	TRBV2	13	CASNEGSLEKLFF	TGTGCCAGCAACGAGGGGAGTCTTGAAAAACTGTTTTTT
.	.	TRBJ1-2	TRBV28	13	CASSSLRMWGYTF	TGTGCCAGCAGTTCGCTCCGAATGTGGGGCTACACCTTC
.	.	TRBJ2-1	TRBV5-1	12	CASSPVVDEQFF	TGCGCCAGCAGCCCTGTAGTGGATGAGCAGTTCTTC
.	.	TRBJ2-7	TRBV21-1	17	CASSAPLKGTSFDEQYF	TGTGCCAGCAGCGCCCCTTTAAAGGGGACCAGCTTTGACGAGCAGTACTTC
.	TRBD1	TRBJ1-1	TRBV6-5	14	CASSHRGQGTEAFF	TGTGCCAGCAGTCACAGGGGGCAGGGTACTGAAGCTTTCTTT
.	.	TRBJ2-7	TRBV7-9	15	CASSPMGLVGYEQYF	TGTGCCAGCAGCCCCATGGGCCTAGTGGGCTACGAGCAGTACTTC
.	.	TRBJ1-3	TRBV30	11	CAWSRGNTIYF	TGTGCCTGGTCAAGGGGAAACACCATATATTTT
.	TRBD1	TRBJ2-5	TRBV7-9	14	CASSNPDRGETQYF	TGTGCCAGCAGCAATCCGGACAGGGGAGAGACCCAGTACTTC
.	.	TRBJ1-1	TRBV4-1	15	CASSQRVPGNTEAFF	TGCGCCAGCAGCCAAAGGGTTCCGGGGAACACTGAAGCTTTCTTT
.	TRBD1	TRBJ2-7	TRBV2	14	CASSERTGPYEQYF	TGTGCCAGCAGTGAAAGGACAGGCCCCTACGAGCAGTACTTC
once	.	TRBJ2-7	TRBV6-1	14	CASTSGTSAYEQYF	TGTGCCAGCACCTCCGGGACGTCGGCCTACGAGCAGTACTTC
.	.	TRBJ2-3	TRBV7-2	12	CASSPLEVPQYF	TGTGCCAGCAGCCCCCTCGAGGTGCCGCAGTATTTT
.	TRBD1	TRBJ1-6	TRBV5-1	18	CASSLGVGQGVVNSPLHF	TGCGCCAGCAGCTTGGGCGTCGGGCAGGGGGTCGTTAATTCACCCCTCCACTTT
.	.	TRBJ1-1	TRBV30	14	CAWSLNRGGFEAFF	TGTGCCTGGAGTCTTAACAGAGGGGGATTCGAAGCTTTCTTT